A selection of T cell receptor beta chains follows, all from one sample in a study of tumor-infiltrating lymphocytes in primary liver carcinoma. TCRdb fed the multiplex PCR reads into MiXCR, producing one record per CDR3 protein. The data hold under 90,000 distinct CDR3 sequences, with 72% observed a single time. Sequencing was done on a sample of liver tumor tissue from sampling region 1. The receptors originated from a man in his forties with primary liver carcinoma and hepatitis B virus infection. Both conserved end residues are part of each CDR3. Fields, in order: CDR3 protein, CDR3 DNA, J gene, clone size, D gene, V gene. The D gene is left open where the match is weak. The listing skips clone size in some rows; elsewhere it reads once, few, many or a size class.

CDR3 protein: CTSSQEVASGRVPYEQCF; CDR3 DNA: TGTACCAGCAGCCAAGAGGTCGCGAGCGGGAGGGTACCCTACGAGCAGTGCTTC; J gene: TRBJ2-7; clone size: -; D gene: TRBD2; V gene: TRBV4-2
CDR3 protein: CAGILTVGAYEQYF; CDR3 DNA: TGTGCCGGCATCTTAACCGTCGGAGCCTACGAGCAGTACTTC; J gene: TRBJ2-7; clone size: -; D gene: -; V gene: TRBV11-2
CDR3 protein: CASSLRTVGPYEQYF; CDR3 DNA: TGTGCCAGCAGCTTAAGAACGGTGGGTCCCTACGAGCAGTACTTC; J gene: TRBJ2-7; clone size: few; D gene: -; V gene: TRBV7-2
CDR3 protein: CDSGLSGSRVGELLF; CDR3 DNA: TGTGACAGCGGCCTAAGCGGGAGTCGAGTCGGGGAGCTGTTATTT; J gene: TRBJ2-2; clone size: -; D gene: TRBD2; V gene: TRBV6-2/TRBV6-3
CDR3 protein: CSVDRQGIVHGYTF; CDR3 DNA: TGCAGCGTTGATAGACAGGGGATAGTCCATGGCTACACCTTC; J gene: TRBJ1-2; clone size: once; D gene: TRBD1; V gene: TRBV29-1
CDR3 protein: CASQGPSGSISGANVLTF; CDR3 DNA: TGTGCCAGCCAAGGTCCTAGCGGGAGCATATCTGGGGCCAACGTCCTGACTTTC; J gene: TRBJ2-6; clone size: many; D gene: TRBD2; V gene: TRBV6-2/TRBV6-3
CDR3 protein: CSVGGQGRGQYF; CDR3 DNA: TGCAGCGTCGGGGGACAGGGAAGGGGCCAGTACTTC; J gene: TRBJ2-5; clone size: many; D gene: TRBD1; V gene: TRBV29-1
CDR3 protein: CASRAGGDDEKLFF; CDR3 DNA: TGTGCCAGCAGGGCGGGGGGGGATGATGAAAAATTGTTTTTT; J gene: TRBJ1-4; clone size: -; D gene: -; V gene: TRBV6-5
CDR3 protein: CASSFRDRVLSPLHF; CDR3 DNA: TGTGCCAGCAGTTTCCGGGACAGGGTCCTTTCACCCCTCCACTTT; J gene: TRBJ1-6; clone size: few; D gene: TRBD1; V gene: TRBV28
CDR3 protein: CARSLRPYEQYF; CDR3 DNA: TGTGCCAGGAGTTTACGTCCCTACGAGCAGTACTTC; J gene: TRBJ2-7; clone size: -; D gene: -; V gene: TRBV28
CDR3 protein: CASSTFGQGGSYSNQPQHF; CDR3 DNA: TGTGCCAGCAGCACCTTTGGACAGGGCGGGAGTTATAGCAATCAGCCCCAGCATTTT; J gene: TRBJ1-5; clone size: -; D gene: -; V gene: TRBV21-1
CDR3 protein: CTSGSGTIGRRYEQYF; CDR3 DNA: TGTACCAGTGGCTCCGGGACTATCGGGAGAAGGTACGAGCAGTACTTC; J gene: TRBJ2-7; clone size: -; D gene: TRBD2; V gene: TRBV6-5
CDR3 protein: CANTGTYSYEQYF; CDR3 DNA: TGTGCCAATACCGGGACTTATTCCTACGAGCAGTACTTC; J gene: TRBJ2-7; clone size: -; D gene: -; V gene: TRBV6-2/TRBV6-3
CDR3 protein: CDSSGGLLGGEQFF; CDR3 DNA: TGTGACAGTAGTGGGGGACTCCTGGGAGGGGAGCAGTTCTTC; J gene: TRBJ2-1; clone size: -; D gene: TRBD2; V gene: TRBV19
CDR3 protein: CASRSGGTEVTDTQYF; CDR3 DNA: TGTGCCAGCAGGTCCGGTGGGACCGAAGTCACAGATACGCAGTATTTT; J gene: TRBJ2-3; clone size: many; D gene: -; V gene: TRBV7-9
CDR3 protein: CASSPRTGQEIQYF; CDR3 DNA: TGTGCTAGCAGCCCTCGGACAGGGCAAGAGATCCAGTACTTC; J gene: TRBJ2-5; clone size: -; D gene: TRBD1; V gene: TRBV7-8
CDR3 protein: CSVNRDMLGRQYF; CDR3 DNA: TGCAGCGTTAACCGGGACATGCTCGGTAGGCAGTATTTT; J gene: TRBJ2-3; clone size: -; D gene: -; V gene: TRBV29-1
CDR3 protein: CASSSTSGYIEQLF; CDR3 DNA: TGTGCCAGCAGTTCCACTAGCGGATACATTGAGCAGTTATTC; J gene: TRBJ2-1; clone size: -; D gene: TRBD2; V gene: TRBV6-5
CDR3 protein: CASSRSSGQTYNSPLHF; CDR3 DNA: TGCGCCAGCAGCCGAAGTTCGGGACAGACTTATAATTCACCCCTCCACTTT; J gene: TRBJ1-6; clone size: many; D gene: TRBD1; V gene: TRBV4-1
CDR3 protein: CARSCSLTSGRGGGFF; CDR3 DNA: TGTGCCAGGAGCTGCTCTTTGACTAGCGGGAGGGGAGGCGGGTTCTTC; J gene: TRBJ2-1; clone size: once; D gene: TRBD2; V gene: TRBV11-2
CDR3 protein: CASSTTLADTGELFF; CDR3 DNA: TGCGCCAGCAGCACTACCCTAGCAGACACCGGGGAGCTGTTTTTT; J gene: TRBJ2-2; clone size: -; D gene: -; V gene: TRBV5-1
CDR3 protein: CASSLEVSNTVQLFF; CDR3 DNA: TGTGCCAGCAGCCTTGAGGTCTCGAACACCGTGCAGCTGTTTTTT; J gene: TRBJ2-2; clone size: -; D gene: -; V gene: TRBV11-2
CDR3 protein: CSSSFHDSGSYEQYF; CDR3 DNA: TGTTCCAGCAGCTTTCACGATAGCGGCTCCTACGAACAGTACTTC; J gene: TRBJ2-7; clone size: -; D gene: -; V gene: TRBV11-2
CDR3 protein: CASSSSGNVNTGELFF; CDR3 DNA: TGTGCCAGCAGTTCTAGCGGGAATGTGAACACCGGGGAGCTGTTTTTT; J gene: TRBJ2-2; clone size: -; D gene: TRBD2; V gene: TRBV5-1
CDR3 protein: CARNWRREVADTQYF; CDR3 DNA: TGTGCCCGGAATTGGAGGCGGGAGGTGGCAGATACGCAGTATTTT; J gene: TRBJ2-3; clone size: -; D gene: TRBD2; V gene: TRBV30
CDR3 protein: CVSSKTGNNVQFF; CDR3 DNA: TGTGTCAGCAGCAAGACAGGCAACAATGTGCAGTTCTTC; J gene: TRBJ2-1; clone size: -; D gene: -; V gene: TRBV6-5
CDR3 protein: CASSFPLSTGGPSADTQYF; CDR3 DNA: TGTGCCAGCAGTTTCCCCCTCTCAACAGGGGGCCCTAGCGCAGATACGCAGTATTTT; J gene: TRBJ2-3; clone size: -; D gene: TRBD1; V gene: TRBV12-3/TRBV12-4
CDR3 protein: CRVKGDREGQYF; CDR3 DNA: TGCAGAGTGAAGGGGGACAGGGAGGGGCAGTACTTC; J gene: TRBJ2-7; clone size: -; D gene: TRBD1; V gene: TRBV29-1
CDR3 protein: CTSSHAVDGTGELFF; CDR3 DNA: TGTACCAGCAGCCACGCAGTGGACGGCACCGGGGAGCTGTTTTTT; J gene: TRBJ2-2; clone size: -; D gene: -; V gene: TRBV6-5
CDR3 protein: CAISPWTAEQLF; CDR3 DNA: TGTGCCATCAGTCCCTGGACGGCTGAGCAGCTCTTC; J gene: TRBJ2-1; clone size: -; D gene: -; V gene: TRBV10-3
CDR3 protein: CSASQAGVPDTQYF; CDR3 DNA: TGCAGTGCTAGTCAAGCGGGAGTTCCAGATACGCAGTATTTT; J gene: TRBJ2-3; clone size: -; D gene: TRBD2; V gene: TRBV20-1
CDR3 protein: CRVESRGRITRVEDEQYF; CDR3 DNA: TGCAGAGTTGAAAGTCGCGGGAGAATTACCCGCGTGGAGGACGAGCAGTACTTC; J gene: TRBJ2-7; clone size: -; D gene: TRBD2; V gene: TRBV29-1
CDR3 protein: CASSAPSNLYANTGELFF; CDR3 DNA: TGTGCCAGCAGTGCGCCCAGTAATTTATACGCGAACACCGGGGAGCTGTTTTTT; J gene: TRBJ2-2; clone size: few; D gene: -; V gene: TRBV2
CDR3 protein: CGSKMMGQSYEQYF; CDR3 DNA: TGTGGCAGCAAAATGATGGGACAGAGCTACGAGCAGTACTTC; J gene: TRBJ2-7; clone size: -; D gene: TRBD1; V gene: TRBV6-6
CDR3 protein: CAISYGPWGGNSPLHF; CDR3 DNA: TGTGCCATCAGTTACGGCCCCTGGGGAGGCAATTCACCCCTCCACTTT; J gene: TRBJ1-6; clone size: -; D gene: -; V gene: TRBV6-2/TRBV6-3
CDR3 protein: CASADLVTTEQYF; CDR3 DNA: TGTGCCAGCGCCGACCTCGTGACTACCGAGCAGTATTTC; J gene: TRBJ2-7; clone size: -; D gene: -; V gene: TRBV10-3
CDR3 protein: CSVSQGWYIQYF; CDR3 DNA: TGCAGCGTCTCACAGGGATGGTACATTCAGTACTTC; J gene: TRBJ2-4; clone size: -; D gene: -; V gene: TRBV29-1
CDR3 protein: CASRFGPDCEQYF; CDR3 DNA: TGTGCCAGCAGATTCGGACCGGACTGCGAGCAGTACTTC; J gene: TRBJ2-7; clone size: -; D gene: -; V gene: TRBV6-6
CDR3 protein: CASSHLGYNEQFF; CDR3 DNA: TGTGCCAGCAGCCATCTGGGCTACAATGAGCAGTTCTTC; J gene: TRBJ2-1; clone size: -; D gene: -; V gene: TRBV11-1
CDR3 protein: CASSLLGGGLSYEQYF; CDR3 DNA: TGTGCCAGCAGCCTACTTGGTGGAGGGCTATCGTACGAGCAGTACTTC; J gene: TRBJ2-7; clone size: few; D gene: -; V gene: TRBV11-2
CDR3 protein: CASSFDRNTGEMFF; CDR3 DNA: TGTGCCAGCAGCTTCGACCGGAACACCGGGGAGATGTTTTTC; J gene: TRBJ2-2; clone size: -; D gene: -; V gene: TRBV11-3
CDR3 protein: CAGSPFNTGELFF; CDR3 DNA: TGTGCCGGCAGCCCTTTCAACACCGGGGAGCTGTTTTTT; J gene: TRBJ2-2; clone size: -; D gene: -; V gene: TRBV14
CDR3 protein: CASSLAPGVYNEQFF; CDR3 DNA: TGCGCCAGCAGCTTGGCTCCAGGGGTCTACAATGAGCAGTTCTTC; J gene: TRBJ2-1; clone size: many; D gene: -; V gene: TRBV5-1
CDR3 protein: CASSVPRQGAYDELFF; CDR3 DNA: TGTGCCAGCAGTGTCCCGAGACAGGGGGCGTACGATGAGCTGTTCTTC; J gene: TRBJ2-1; clone size: -; D gene: TRBD1; V gene: TRBV6-1
CDR3 protein: CVPRSEGLAYEQYF; CDR3 DNA: TGTGTCCCCAGATCGGAGGGACTAGCCTACGAGCAGTACTTC; J gene: TRBJ2-7; clone size: -; D gene: TRBD2; V gene: TRBV6-5
CDR3 protein: CASSIDPSGQGSHEQCF; CDR3 DNA: TGTGCCAGCAGTATCGACCCGTCGGGACAGGGAAGCCACGAGCAGTGCTTC; J gene: TRBJ2-7; clone size: once; D gene: TRBD1; V gene: TRBV11-2
CDR3 protein: CSAVQTVDGYIF; CDR3 DNA: TGCAGCGCTGTCCAGACAGTAGATGGCTACATCTTC; J gene: TRBJ1-2; clone size: -; D gene: -; V gene: TRBV29-1
CDR3 protein: CTISPADRDYGYTF; CDR3 DNA: TGTACCATCAGCCCAGCCGACAGAGACTATGGCTACACCTTC; J gene: TRBJ1-2; clone size: -; D gene: -; V gene: TRBV11-2
CDR3 protein: CASSQELDGQGILRGYTF; CDR3 DNA: TGCGCCAGCAGCCAAGAACTAGATGGACAGGGAATTCTCCGTGGCTACACCTTC; J gene: TRBJ1-2; clone size: many; D gene: TRBD1; V gene: TRBV4-1
CDR3 protein: CASSQDQCYNEQSF; CDR3 DNA: TGTGCCAGCAGCCAAGATCAGTGCTACAATGAGCAGTCCTTC; J gene: TRBJ2-1; clone size: -; D gene: -; V gene: TRBV14
CDR3 protein: CASRPLQQGLANYGYSF; CDR3 DNA: TGTGCCAGCAGGCCCCTACAACAGGGTTTAGCTAACTATGGCTACAGCTTC; J gene: TRBJ1-2; clone size: -; D gene: -; V gene: TRBV2
CDR3 protein: CATMGGVDTEAVF; CDR3 DNA: TGTGCCACCATGGGAGGGGTTGACACTGAAGCTGTCTTT; J gene: TRBJ1-1; clone size: -; D gene: -; V gene: TRBV6-5
CDR3 protein: CSSGLEGLSNEQFF; CDR3 DNA: TGCAGCAGCGGACTAGAGGGATTGTCAAATGAGCAGTTCTTC; J gene: TRBJ2-1; clone size: -; D gene: TRBD2; V gene: TRBV29-1
CDR3 protein: CTSSHTRRHPGNEQFF; CDR3 DNA: TGTACCAGCAGTCATACTCGCCGACATCCAGGAAATGAGCAGTTCTTC; J gene: TRBJ2-1; clone size: -; D gene: -; V gene: TRBV6-6
CDR3 protein: CASSFLVLGSHFYEQYF; CDR3 DNA: TGTGCCAGCAGCTTTCTGGTCCTGGGCTCCCATTTTTACGAGCAGTACTTC; J gene: TRBJ2-7; clone size: -; D gene: -; V gene: TRBV28